A single T cell receptor beta chain is shown here with its context. The antigen it binds to is not known. Qualities for individual bases were not recorded, and no much larger clone is one base off. Every bulk PBMC sample had a fixed 350 ng of DNA loaded. TCR beta CDR3 sequences were amplified from genomic DNA using the immunoSEQ TCRb Assay kit according to manufacturer instructions. The KAPA Library Quantification Kit for Illumina platforms was used to quantify pooled libraries by qPCR. Sequencing of the pooled libraries was done on an Illumina NextSeq 500, with clustering at roughly 0.55-1.2 pM. The authors' pipeline ran thus. TCR data were analyzed with immunoSEQ ANALYZER and the R LymphoSeq package. A rearrangement efficiency score was calculated as productive divided by the sum of productive and non-productive CDR3 sequences. Clonality was measured with the Gini coefficient and diversity with the Renyi index at alpha=1, compared pairwise between timepoints within each patient. Clonal relatedness used an edit distance of 3, and repertoire similarity used the Bhattacharyya coefficient, both computed in LymphoSeq. To classify response, a linear discriminant analysis based on week-3 changes in clonality and diversity was built using the R MASS and caret packages. In TCRdb, the immuneACCESS table is reduced to in-frame sequences with V and J assigned. These tables do not hold every clone; where another copy was compared, an unresolved V gene accounts for under half, and the others remain unexplained. The D gene and trimming were derived from the DNA, and the V and J assignments and clone size from that table. The sample has about 6,900 clones on record, around three quarters of them singletons. The top ten hold 25% to 35% of the sample.

Including cysteine and phenylalanine, the CDR3 has 16 amino acids. Only the CDR3 part of the read is kept: 48 bases, read in frame from the first base. Via the germline V gene, CDR1 is SGHTA and CDR2 FQGNSA. Deletion took 5 bases off V and 0 bases off J, with a span of 14 bases between the germline ends. This record belongs to a study of blood T cell dynamics during melanoma immunotherapy (TCRdb year 2020). As for the study more broadly: Patients with metastatic melanoma were treated with first-line pembrolizumab or nivolumab plus ipilimumab as standard of care in the United Kingdom. The training cohort was made up of consecutive patients, while a further independent group of patients from the same centre was pooled to form an external validation set. To identify early correlates of response, the study profiled peripheral T cell receptor repertoires in patients with metastatic melanoma before and after one cycle of checkpoint inhibitor therapy. Study-level results and caveats: Unlike progressors, patients who went on to achieve disease control showed a bifurcated reorganization of the PBMC repertoire at W3, with either increased clonality or increased diversity. The relatively small sample size was acknowledged as something that could potentially limit how far the results can be generalized. The study was unable to establish whether the T cell clones driving the repertoire changes were melanoma-specific or instead reflected general immune activation.

The time point label corresponds to: pre-treatment baseline. Blood was sampled before treatment (T0) and at week 3 (W3), after the first cycle of checkpoint blockade. Except for two patients with rapid clinical progression, response was assessed 12 weeks after the first infusion by RECIST 1.1; disease control meant complete response, partial response or stable disease. Patients were not eligible if they had prior systemic cancer treatment, concomitant immunosuppressant therapy or synchronous other active malignancies. Both bulk PBMC and plasma cell-free DNA were sequenced for TCR beta so that circulating cells and T cell turnover could be tracked. Lymphoprep and SepMate tubes were used to isolate PBMC from blood, and red cell lysis was then performed. DNA from PBMC and sorted T cell subsets was extracted with QIAamp DNA Blood Mini kits.

Recombination connected TRBV7-2 to TRBJ2-1; possibly the D gene is TRBD2, per 5 matching bases. This sample comprised blood, obtained from a patient treated with checkpoint blockade. The sequence was obtained from a human donor with melanoma. This receptor has the CDR3 CASSKNGLSSYNEQFF. The DNA is TGTGCCAGCAGCAAAAACGGACTCTCCTCCTACAATGAGCAGTTCTTC.